The rows below give T cell receptor beta chains drawn from one sample of a study of Ad26.COV2.S vaccination and SARS-CoV-2 variants. Repertoires were generated with immunoSEQ multiplex PCR, while TCRdb's copy carries only in-frame clones and drops some. Among around 400,000 clones, about four fifths were seen once, and the ten largest hold 7.4%. Sequencing was performed on peripheral blood, taken in a trial of Ad26.COV2.S vaccine versus placebo. These receptors were taken from a person between 18 and 60 years old who received the Ad26.COV2.S COVID-19 vaccine or a placebo. Both conserved end residues are part of each CDR3. A D gene is named only where the DNA matches it firmly. Size values are once, few and many counts, or a class for expanded clones, and some rows have none.

d_gene: NA
abundance: few
j_gene: TRBJ1-6
v_gene: TRBV19
CDR3nt: TGTGCCAGTAGTATCGACGGGGAATCACCCCTCCACTTT
CDR3aa: CASSIDGESPLHF

d_gene: NA
abundance: NA
j_gene: TRBJ2-7
v_gene: TRBV10-2
CDR3nt: TGCGCCAGCAGCTTATCCTACGAGCAGTACTTC
CDR3aa: CASSLSYEQYF

d_gene: TRBD2
abundance: NA
j_gene: TRBJ2-4
v_gene: TRBV14
CDR3nt: TGTGCCAGCAACCCGGGAGGGGGTAACATTCAGTACTTC
CDR3aa: CASNPGGGNIQYF

d_gene: NA
abundance: NA
j_gene: TRBJ1-1
v_gene: TRBV11-2
CDR3nt: TGTGCCAGCGGGGGGTACACTGAAGCTTTCTTT
CDR3aa: CASGGYTEAFF

d_gene: NA
abundance: NA
j_gene: TRBJ1-6
v_gene: TRBV11-2
CDR3nt: TGTGCCAGCAGCCCGACAGGTACGAGGAATTCACCCCTCCACTTT
CDR3aa: CASSPTGTRNSPLHF

d_gene: TRBD2
abundance: NA
j_gene: TRBJ2-5
v_gene: TRBV7-9
CDR3nt: TGTGCCAGCAGCCTCACTAGCGGGGGGTCAGAGACCCAGTACTTC
CDR3aa: CASSLTSGGSETQYF

d_gene: NA
abundance: NA
j_gene: TRBJ1-6
v_gene: TRBV3-1/TRBV3-2
CDR3nt: TGTGCCAGCAGCCTAAGAGGTGTTCCGGGGTCACCCCTCCACTTT
CDR3aa: CASSLRGVPGSPLHF

d_gene: NA
abundance: NA
j_gene: TRBJ2-1
v_gene: TRBV18
CDR3nt: TGTGCCAGCTCACCAGCCAGCCTCGGGGTTCTAGGTGAGCAGTTCTTC
CDR3aa: CASSPASLGVLGEQFF

d_gene: NA
abundance: once
j_gene: TRBJ2-7
v_gene: TRBV6-4
CDR3nt: TGTGCCAGCAGTGACTCCAGCCACGAGCAGTACTTC
CDR3aa: CASSDSSHEQYF

d_gene: TRBD2
abundance: NA
j_gene: TRBJ2-7
v_gene: TRBV4-1
CDR3nt: TGCGCCAGCAGCCCCATGACTAGCGGGATCACCAGTGAGCAGTACTTC
CDR3aa: CASSPMTSGITSEQYF

d_gene: NA
abundance: NA
j_gene: TRBJ1-2
v_gene: TRBV11-3
CDR3nt: TGTGCCAGCAGCTTAGTGGGACGGGACTATGGCTACACCTTC
CDR3aa: CASSLVGRDYGYTF

d_gene: TRBD2
abundance: few
j_gene: TRBJ2-2
v_gene: TRBV4-2
CDR3nt: TGTGCCAGCAGCCAAGAAGCCCAGCGGGGGACCCCCGGGGAGCTGTTTTTT
CDR3aa: CASSQEAQRGTPGELFF

d_gene: NA
abundance: few
j_gene: TRBJ1-2
v_gene: TRBV18
CDR3nt: TGTGCCAGCTCAAGTGGGAACAGCTATGGCTACACCTTC
CDR3aa: CASSSGNSYGYTF

d_gene: NA
abundance: NA
j_gene: TRBJ2-5
v_gene: TRBV19
CDR3nt: TGTGCCAGTAGTATAGGGCTGGCTCAAGAGACCCAGTACTTC
CDR3aa: CASSIGLAQETQYF

d_gene: TRBD1
abundance: once
j_gene: TRBJ2-1
v_gene: TRBV27
CDR3nt: TGTGCCAGCAGTTTCGGACTCAGGGGGCGGTACAATGAGCAGTTCTTC
CDR3aa: CASSFGLRGRYNEQFF

d_gene: NA
abundance: NA
j_gene: TRBJ1-1
v_gene: TRBV4-1
CDR3nt: TGCGCCAGCAGCCAAGGGAGGAGTGAAGCTTTCTTT
CDR3aa: CASSQGRSEAFF

d_gene: TRBD1
abundance: few
j_gene: TRBJ1-2
v_gene: TRBV7-9
CDR3nt: TGTGCCAGCAGCACCCCGTCCAGGGGGGCTGGTGGCTACACCTTC
CDR3aa: CASSTPSRGAGGYTF